The source of this T cell receptor beta chain is a study of radiotherapy plus CTLA-4 blockade in lung cancer. The overall study: 15% to 20% of enrolled patients responded objectively, and approximately 34% had disease control.

Patients in the study, people with chemo-refractory metastatic non-small-cell lung cancer, received focal radiation plus ipilimumab CTLA-4 blockade. There are 15 residues in the CDR3. Germline V CDR1 and CDR2: SGHRS, YFSETQ. The repertoire was sequenced with immunoSEQ multiplex PCR; TCRdb's copy has only in-frame clones and lacks some. There are about 51,000 clones in the sample; around 79% occur only once, and roughly 8.5% lies in the top ten. This clone was detected once. This TCR was sampled from a human donor with non-small cell lung cancer who had a complete response to radiotherapy plus ipilimumab. The sequencing here drew on peripheral blood, taken from a patient treated with radiotherapy plus ipilimumab. The chain couples TRBV5-1 to TRBJ2-5; 8 bases fit TRBD1. The J call may be mistaken, given a closer DNA end match to TRBJ2-7. The CDR3 coding sequence is TGCGCCAGCAGCAGCAGCGGACAGGGCCCCTACGAGCAGTACTTC. Its translation is CASSSSGQGPYEQYF.